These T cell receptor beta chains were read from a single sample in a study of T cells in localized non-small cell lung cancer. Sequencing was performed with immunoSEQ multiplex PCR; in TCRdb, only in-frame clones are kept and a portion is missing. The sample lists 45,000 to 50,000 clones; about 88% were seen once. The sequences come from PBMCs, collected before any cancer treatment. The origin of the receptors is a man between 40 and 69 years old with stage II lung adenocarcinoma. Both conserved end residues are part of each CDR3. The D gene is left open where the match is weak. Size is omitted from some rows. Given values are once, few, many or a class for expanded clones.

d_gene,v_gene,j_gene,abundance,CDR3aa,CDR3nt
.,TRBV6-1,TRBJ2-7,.,CASRDQTYSYEQYF,TGTGCCAGCAGAGACCAGACGTACTCCTACGAGCAGTACTTC
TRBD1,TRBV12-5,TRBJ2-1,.,CASGAGQGGINEQFF,TGTGCTAGTGGAGCCGGACAGGGAGGTATCAATGAGCAGTTCTTC
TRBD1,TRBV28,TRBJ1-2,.,CASSSDRAGYTF,TGTGCCAGCAGTTCGGACAGGGCAGGCTACACCTTC
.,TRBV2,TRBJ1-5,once,CASSPIDPYSNQPQHF,TGTGCCAGCAGTCCCATTGACCCGTATAGCAATCAGCCCCAGCATTTT
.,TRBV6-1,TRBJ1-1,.,CASSDVRGAEAFF,TGTGCCAGCAGTGATGTCAGGGGAGCTGAAGCTTTCTTT
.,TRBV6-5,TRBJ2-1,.,CASSYYNSALNNEQFF,TGTGCCAGCAGTTACTATAACAGCGCGCTTAACAATGAGCAGTTCTTC
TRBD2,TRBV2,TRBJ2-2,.,CASSPGGSTGELFF,TGTGCCAGCAGCCCCGGGGGGAGCACCGGGGAGCTGTTTTTT
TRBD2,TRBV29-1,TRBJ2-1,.,CSVDGAGGSYNEQFF,TGCAGCGTTGATGGTGCGGGGGGTAGTTACAATGAGCAGTTCTTC
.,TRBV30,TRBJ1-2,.,CAWEAPGKGYGYTF,TGTGCCTGGGAGGCCCCAGGGAAGGGCTATGGCTACACCTTC
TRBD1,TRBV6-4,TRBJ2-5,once,CASNPKPGQGAETQYF,TGTGCCAGCAATCCTAAACCGGGACAGGGGGCGGAGACCCAGTACTTC
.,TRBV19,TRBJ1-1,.,CASSSGTLNTEAFF,TGTGCCAGTAGTTCCGGGACACTGAACACTGAAGCTTTCTTT
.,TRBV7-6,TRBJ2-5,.,CASSLATGQGETQYF,TGTGCCAGCAGCTTAGCGACAGGTCAGGGAGAGACCCAGTACTTC
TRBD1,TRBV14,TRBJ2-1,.,CASSQLRGHEQFF,TGTGCCAGCAGCCAACTGAGGGGGCATGAGCAGTTCTTC
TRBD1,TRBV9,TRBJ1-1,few,CASSPGTGWPEAFF,TGTGCCAGCAGCCCCGGGACAGGCTGGCCTGAAGCTTTCTTT
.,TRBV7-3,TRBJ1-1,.,CASSFIRDTEAFF,TGTGCCAGCAGCTTTATAAGGGACACTGAAGCTTTCTTT
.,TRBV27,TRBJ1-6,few,CASSLDAYNSPLHF,TGTGCCAGCAGTTTGGATGCTTATAATTCACCCCTCCACTTT
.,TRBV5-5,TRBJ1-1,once,CASSLPQGLKIEAFF,TGTGCCAGCAGCTTGCCTCAGGGGCTAAAGATTGAAGCTTTCTTT
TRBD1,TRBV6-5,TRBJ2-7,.,CASSRDRDEQYF,TGTGCCAGCAGCCGAGACAGGGACGAGCAGTACTTC
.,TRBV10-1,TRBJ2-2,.,CASGTANTGELFF,TGCGCCAGCGGGACGGCGAACACCGGGGAGCTGTTTTTT
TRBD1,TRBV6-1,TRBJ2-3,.,CAGSRDRFSDTQYF,TGTGCCGGCAGTAGGGACAGGTTCTCAGATACGCAGTATTTT
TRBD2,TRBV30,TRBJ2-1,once,CAWKVLLTSGGARSYNEQFF,TGTGCCTGGAAAGTCTTGTTGACTAGCGGGGGGGCGCGCTCCTACAATGAGCAGTTCTTC
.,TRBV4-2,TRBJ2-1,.,CASGRTVYNEQFF,TGTGCCAGCGGACGGACAGTTTACAATGAGCAGTTCTTC
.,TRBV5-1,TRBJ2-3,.,CASSLVGSANTDTQYF,TGCGCCAGCAGCTTGGTTGGTAGCGCTAACACAGATACGCAGTATTTT
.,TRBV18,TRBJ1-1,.,CASSGGGETEAFF,TGTGCCAGCTCAGGGGGGGGCGAAACTGAAGCTTTCTTT
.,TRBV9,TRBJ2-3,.,CASSVQGNQFTDTQYF,TGTGCCAGCAGCGTACAGGGTAACCAATTCACAGATACGCAGTATTTT
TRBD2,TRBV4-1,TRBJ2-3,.,CASSPASGGTTDTQYF,TGCGCCAGCAGCCCTGCTAGCGGGGGGACCACAGATACGCAGTATTTT
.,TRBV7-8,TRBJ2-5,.,CASSKQGGVRETQYF,TGTGCCAGCAGCAAACAGGGAGGGGTACGAGAGACCCAGTACTTC
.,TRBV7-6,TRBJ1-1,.,CASSFRFGGEAFF,.
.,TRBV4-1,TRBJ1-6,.,CASSLLGTERSPLHF,TGCGCCAGCAGCCTTCTTGGGACCGAGCGTTCACCCCTCCACTTT
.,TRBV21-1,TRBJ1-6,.,CATRRAPQSNSPLHF,TGTGCCACCAGGAGGGCGCCCCAAAGTAATTCACCCCTCCACTTT
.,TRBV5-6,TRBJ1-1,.,CASSWGGGTEAFF,TGTGCCAGCAGCTGGGGAGGTGGAACTGAAGCTTTCTTT
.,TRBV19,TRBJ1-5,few,CASSIRGDGYQPQHF,TGTGCCAGTAGTATACGAGGGGATGGGTATCAGCCCCAGCATTTT
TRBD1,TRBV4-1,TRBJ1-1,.,CASSHDTGTGPTEAFF,TGCGCCAGCAGCCACGATACCGGGACAGGGCCAACTGAAGCTTTCTTT
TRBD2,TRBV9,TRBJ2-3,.,CASSVGSSGPRTDTQYF,TGTGCCAGCAGCGTAGGAAGTAGCGGGCCCCGCACAGATACGCAGTATTTT
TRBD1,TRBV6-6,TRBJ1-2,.,CASEDRGRANYGYTF,TGTGCCAGCGAGGACAGGGGGCGGGCTAACTATGGCTACACCTTC
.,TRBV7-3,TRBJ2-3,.,CASSLDTDTQYF,TGTGCCAGCAGCCTAGACACAGATACGCAGTATTTT
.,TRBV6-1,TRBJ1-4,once,CASSDPGATNEKLFF,TGTGCCAGCAGTGACCCCGGGGCAACTAATGAAAAACTGTTTTTT